This T cell receptor beta chain was documented in a study of vaccination and CD4 T cells after COVID-19. Study-wide points: Median counts of SARS-CoV-2-reactive clonotypes increased from roughly 19 to 38; this difference was not significant.

The time point was: late sampling 161 to 241 days after vaccination in a few convalescent patients. The sample's treatment: approximately 11-day PBMC culture with coronavirus spike peptide pools or control peptides (ViraFEST assay). The dates of positive PCR tests extended from March through December 2020 and came before the US Alpha, Beta and Delta variants. This clonotype occurred a few times. What it binds is not known. With the Oncomine TCR Beta short-read assay, DNA from cultured CD4+ T cells was sequenced. Investigators isolated genomic DNA from cultured CD4+ T cells. Each CDR3 protein gets one entry after TCRdb re-called the PCR reads with MiXCR. The sample contains under 25,000 distinct CDR3 sequences, 30% to 45% of which appear only once. The CDR3 runs 17 residues. Trimming cost V 0 bases and J 4 bases, with 18 bases left between them. Germline lookup yields CDR1 MNHNS and CDR2 SASEGT.

The sequence derives from a human donor who had recovered from COVID-19. The sequences come from CD4+ T cells from blood, cultured in vitro, collected about 7 months after SARS-CoV-2 vaccination. The chain links TRBV6-1 to TRBJ1-2; D may be TRBD1 (5 bases). DNA of the CDR3: TGTGCCAGCAGTGAAGCTCTATCGGACATGACCTTCTATGGCTACACCTTC. Its protein product is CASSEALSDMTFYGYTF.